This T cell receptor beta chain is drawn from a study of post-analysis software for immune sequencing data. About the research overall: Both relapsing-remitting and secondary progressive multiple sclerosis featured among the disease courses, as did progressive-relapsing multiple sclerosis. The study, taken as a whole, reports: Pronounced co-clustering by F measure was evident among identically batched samples. Significantly decreased normalized Chao1 diversity was recorded for multiple sclerosis patients relative to controls.

Every TCR beta cDNA library bore unique molecular identifiers. Approximately 0.5 million cDNA molecules were recovered from an input of about 1 to 10 million T cells. TCRdb re-derived calls from the PCR reads in MiXCR, one entry per CDR3 protein. This sample has roughly 570,000 distinct CDR3 sequences, with around 36% found just once. Points on this clonotype: The target antigen is unknown.

The specimen sequenced was blood. This clonotype originated in a girl between 2 and 17 years old with multiple sclerosis.

The CDR3 loop is CASIPSLEPNEQFF. CDR3 coding DNA: TGTGCCAGCATCCCAAGTTTAGAACCGAATGAGCAGTTCTTC. This chain uses TRBV7-9 with TRBJ2-1; D is unclear. The CDR3 is made up of 14 amino acids. The V gene's germline CDR1 is SEHNR and CDR2 FQNEAQ (reference sequence). V shed 7 bases and J shed 7 bases, with 17 bases lying between them.